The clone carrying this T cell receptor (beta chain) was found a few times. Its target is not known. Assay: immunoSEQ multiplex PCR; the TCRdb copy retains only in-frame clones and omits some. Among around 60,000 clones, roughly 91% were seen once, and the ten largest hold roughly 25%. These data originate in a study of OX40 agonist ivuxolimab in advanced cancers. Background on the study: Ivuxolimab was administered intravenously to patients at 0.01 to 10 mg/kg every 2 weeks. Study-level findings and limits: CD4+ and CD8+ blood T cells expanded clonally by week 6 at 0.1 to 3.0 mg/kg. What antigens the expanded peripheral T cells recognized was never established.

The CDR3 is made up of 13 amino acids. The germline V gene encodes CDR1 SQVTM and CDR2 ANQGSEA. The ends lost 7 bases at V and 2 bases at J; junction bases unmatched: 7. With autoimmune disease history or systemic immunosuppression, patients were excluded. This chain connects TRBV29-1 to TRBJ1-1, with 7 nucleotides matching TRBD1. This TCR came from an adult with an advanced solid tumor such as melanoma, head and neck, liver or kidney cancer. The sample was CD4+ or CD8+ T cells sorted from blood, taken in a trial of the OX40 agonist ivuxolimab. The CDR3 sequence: CSESRGDNTEAFF. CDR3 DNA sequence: TGCAGCGAGTCCAGGGGGGATAACACTGAAGCTTTCTTT.